These 27 T cell receptor beta chains were all obtained from the same sample, sequenced in a study of human T cells and chemical hapten exposure (dated by TCRdb to the early 2020s). This sample's time point label indicates: patch test 1, 2 weeks after DPC sensitization. The treatment or condition label here, explained by the study, means: therapeutic diphenylcyclopropenone sensitization with weekly scalp DPC. Library preparation used RACE. Instrument used: NextSeq 500. The public reads were reanalyzed by TCRdb: fastp trimming at Q25, MiXCR alignment, in-frame beta chains only. Each entry merges the rows of one CDR3 protein and shows their most common DNA and genes. For this sample the table gives around 53,000 distinct CDR3 sequences, of which about 10% were detected only once. Approximately 4.5% of the sample is held by the ten biggest clonotypes. Material: whole blood, obtained in connection with sensitization to the hapten diphenylcyclopropenone (DPC). The receptors shown here come from a woman aged 45-65 years with alopecia areata. Some clones in this sample may be carry-over from other donors' samples.

The chain recombines TRBV5-6 with TRBJ1-3; D may be TRBD1 (5 bases). This CDR3 has 15 residues. Trimming stripped 1 base from V and 0 bases from J, with 8 bases between. Germline V gene lookup returns CDR1 SGHDT and CDR2 YYEEEE. CDR3 loop: CASSLRTNSGNTIYF. As DNA, the CDR3 is TGTGCCAGCAGCTTGCGGACAAACTCTGGAAACACCATATATTTT.

This clonotype was seen a few times. The J gene is TRBJ2-1, the V gene TRBV11-2, with 7 bases fitting TRBD1. The length of the CDR3 is 13 residues. The germline V gene encodes CDR1 SGHAT and CDR2 FQNNGV. Unmatched junction bases numbered 5, after V lost 4 bases and J lost 8 bases. The CDR3 loop reads CASSSDRVHEQFF. In DNA form, the CDR3 reads TGTGCCAGCAGCTCCGACAGGGTCCATGAGCAGTTCTTC.

In its sample, this clonotype was seen many times. The CDR3, as DNA: TGTGCCAGCAGCCTTCGGGACAGGGGGCTGGCGAATGAGCAGTTCTTC. It encodes CASSLRDRGLANEQFF. V is TRBV28 and J is TRBJ2-1, with 12 nucleotides matching TRBD1. Germline V gives CDR1 MDHEN, CDR2 SYDVKM. Unmatched junction bases numbered 10, after V lost 6 bases and J lost 7 bases. The CDR3 has 16 amino acids.

This clonotype was recorded at least ten times. The chain has TRBV5-5 and TRBJ2-2; a possible D gene is TRBD2 (7 bases). The ends were cut back, 4 bases at V and 6 bases at J, with 10 bases in the middle. The CDR3 runs 13 residues. Germline V gives CDR1 SGHKS, CDR2 YYEKEE (reference sequence). Here the CDR3 reads CASSGEGAGELFF. The CDR3 DNA is TGTGCCAGCAGCGGGGAGGGGGCCGGGGAGCTGTTTTTT. The full variable domain, in which reference TRBV5-5 and TRBJ2-2 provide the parts outside the CDR3, is DAGVTQSPTHLIKTRGQQVTLRCSPISGHKSVSWYQQVLGQGPQFIFQYYEKEERGRGNFPDRFSARQFPNYSSELNVNALLLGDSALYLCASSGEGAGELFFGEGSRLTVL.

The sample holds a few counts of this clonotype. The chain carries TRBV4-1 and TRBJ2-5; D is unresolved. Trimming pared 4 bases from V and 2 bases from J, leaving 2 bases between. CDR3 size: 11 residues. Germline loops: CDR1 MGHRA, CDR2 YSYEKL. CDR3 loop: CASSRQETQYF. The CDR3 DNA reads as TGCGCCAGCAGCCGACAAGAGACCCAGTACTTC.

This clonotype was seen repeatedly, ten times or more. V is TRBV6-5 and J is TRBJ2-1; D is perhaps TRBD1 or TRBD2 (5 bases each). CDR1 is MNHEY, CDR2 SVGAGI, per germline. The CDR3 runs to 15 residues. V shed 1 base and J shed 4 bases, with 11 bases lying between them. The CDR3 coding sequence is TGTGCCAGCAGTTACTTGGGGGAGTCTTACAATGAGCAGTTCTTC. Translation gives CASSYLGESYNEQFF.

This clonotype has only a few counts. The chain uses TRBV7-6 and TRBJ2-2; D not certain. CDR1 SGHVS and CDR2 FNYEAQ come from the germline V gene. Trimming removed 1 base at V and 4 bases at J, with 7 bases between. This CDR3 has 14 residues. The CDR3 here is CASSLGASTGELFF. CDR3 DNA sequence: TGTGCCAGCAGCTTAGGCGCGAGCACCGGGGAGCTGTTTTTT.

This clonotype has only a few counts. CDR3 nucleotide sequence: TGTGCCAGCTCCGGGAGAGAGACCCAGTACTTC. Protein sequence: CASSGRETQYF. V and J are TRBV2 and TRBJ2-5; D is perhaps TRBD2 (6 bases). Germline V gene data show CDR1 as SNHLY and CDR2 as FYNNEI. The length of the CDR3 is 11 residues. V was cut by 8 bases and J by 4 bases, with 8 bases left in between.

V and J are TRBV4-3 and TRBJ2-2, with a possible D match to TRBD1 (6 bases). V lost 4 bases to trimming and J lost 1 base, with 10 bases between them. Germline V gives CDR1 LGHNA, CDR2 YSLEER. CDR3 length: 15 residues. The CDR3 DNA reads as TGCGCCAGCAGCCGGGGGCAGGAGAACACCGGGGAGCTGTTTTTT. It is translated as CASSRGQENTGELFF.

Regarding this clonotype: A read error is possible here, since a much larger clone lies one base away. V usage is TRBV28 and J usage is TRBJ1-1; D gene uncertain. Germline V CDR1 and CDR2: MDHEN, SYDVKM. The CDR3 covers 14 residues. The chain's CDR3 is CATSPSLRSTEAFF. The CDR3, as DNA: TGTGCCACCAGTCCATCGCTCAGGAGCACTGAAGCTTTCTTT. Drawing the rest from reference TRBV28 and TRBJ1-1, the complete variable domain is DVKVTQSSRYLVKRTGEKVFLECVQDMDHENMFWYRQDPGLGLRLIYFSYDVKMKEKGDIPEGYSVSREKKERFSLILESASTNQTSMYLCATSPSLRSTEAFFGQGTRLTVV.

This clonotype was counted ten times or more. The chain carries TRBV7-9 and TRBJ2-1, with D possibly TRBD2 on 5 matching bases. CDR1 and CDR2 (germline): SEHNR, FQNEAQ (reference sequence). The CDR3 length is 14 residues. V was pared by 0 bases and J by 5 bases, with 8 bases between. The CDR3 reads CASSLAGAHNEQFF. As DNA, the CDR3 is TGTGCCAGCAGCTTAGCGGGAGCTCACAATGAGCAGTTCTTC.

This clonotype showed up many times. The chain couples TRBV19 to TRBJ1-5; the D gene is possibly TRBD1 (5 bases). Germline-derived CDR1 and CDR2 are LNHDA and SQIVND (reference sequence). The CDR3 runs 16 residues. The V gene lost 5 bases and the J gene lost 1 base, with 15 bases spanning the gap. The CDR3 sequence: CASSPEGSWSNQPQHF. In DNA form, the CDR3 reads TGTGCCAGTAGTCCTGAGGGGAGTTGGAGCAATCAGCCCCAGCATTTT. The whole variable domain, remainder taken from reference TRBV19 and TRBJ1-5, is DGGITQSPKYLFRKEGQNVTLSCEQNLNHDAMYWYRQDPGQGLRLIYYSQIVNDFQKGDIAEGYSVSREKKESFPLTVTSAQKNPTAFYLCASSPEGSWSNQPQHFGDGTRLSIL.

Only a few counts were recorded for this clonotype. This sequence joins TRBV12-3 or TRBV12-4 and TRBJ1-6, with D possibly matching TRBD1 (6 bases). The CDR3 contains 14 residues. The ends were cut back, 2 bases at V and 10 bases at J, with 12 bases in the middle. The DNA for the CDR3 is TGTGCCAGCAGTTTAAGGGCAGGGGACTCACCCCTCCACTTT. Its translation: CASSLRAGDSPLHF.

J is TRBJ1-5 and V is TRBV28, with D perhaps matching TRBD1 (5 bases). CDR1 is MDHEN, CDR2 SYDVKM, per germline. Between the trimmed V and J ends, which lost 6 bases and 7 bases, there was a span of 19 bases. This CDR3 is 15 amino acids long. The CDR3 here is CASSPEPGRRQPQHF. As DNA, the CDR3 is TGTGCCAGCAGCCCTGAACCAGGGAGGCGACAGCCCCAGCATTTT. Complete variable domain (other parts from reference TRBV28 and TRBJ1-5): DVKVTQSSRYLVKRTGEKVFLECVQDMDHENMFWYRQDPGLGLRLIYFSYDVKMKEKGDIPEGYSVSREKKERFSLILESASTNQTSMYLCASSPEPGRRQPQHFGDGTRLSIL.

Many counts were recorded for this clonotype. CDR3 DNA: TGTGCCAGCAGCCCGACTAGAACTACCGGGGAGCTGTTTTTT. Its translation is CASSPTRTTGELFF. The chain couples TRBV7-9 to TRBJ2-2, with a tentative D call TRBD2 (6 bases). The CDR3 covers 14 residues. Per the germline V gene, CDR1 is SEHNR and CDR2 is FQNEAQ (reference sequence). Trimming took off 5 bases at V and 5 bases at J, with 12 bases between the two ends.

This clonotype was found many times. This chain uses TRBV5-6 with TRBJ1-2; 10 nucleotides agree with TRBD1. The length of the CDR3 is 15 residues. Germline values: CDR1 SGHDT, CDR2 YYEEEE. With V trimmed by 3 bases and J by 4 bases, 6 bases remained unmatched. DNA for the CDR3: TGTGCCAGCAGCTCCGGGACAGGGGTTCCCTATGGCTACACCTTC. Its translation: CASSSGTGVPYGYTF.

This clonotype showed up many times. The rearrangement links TRBV2 to TRBJ1-4; D unclear. Trimming shortened V by 2 bases and J by 0 bases, and 4 bases separated the two germline ends. This CDR3 comprises 14 residues. The V gene's germline CDR1 is SNHLY and CDR2 FYNNEI. This CDR3 is CASSELTTNEKLFF. As DNA, the CDR3 is TGTGCCAGCAGTGAATTGACAACTAATGAAAAACTGTTTTTT.

This clonotype was found a few times. This rearrangement joins TRBV29-1 to TRBJ2-7, with 11 nucleotides matching TRBD1. J gave up 3 bases and V 4 bases, and 5 bases lay outside the gene matches. The CDR3 consists of 14 residues. Per germline, CDR1 SQVTM and CDR2 ANQGSEA. CDR3 sequence: CSVVTGQGGYEQYF. The CDR3 nucleotides read TGCAGCGTTGTCACGGGACAGGGGGGCTACGAGCAGTACTTC.

This clonotype was observed at least ten times. The V gene is TRBV19, the J gene TRBJ2-2; unclear D gene. Germline V gene data show CDR1 as LNHDA and CDR2 as SQIVND (reference sequence). The V end lost 9 bases, the J end lost 8 bases, and 10 bases lay between the germline ends. This CDR3 region has 11 residues. CDR3 sequence (DNA): TGTGCCAGCCGGCTAAGGGGGGAGCTGTTTTTT. Translation gives CASRLRGELFF.

This clonotype was seen repeatedly, ten times or more. The chain uses TRBV19 and TRBJ2-2; TRBD2 agrees at 7 bases. The CDR3 sequence is 17 residues long. J gave up 2 bases and V 4 bases, and 10 bases lay outside the gene matches. Germline-derived CDR1 and CDR2 are LNHDA and SQIVND (reference sequence). CDR3 nucleotide sequence: TGTGCCAGTAGTAGACACACGACTAGCCGAAACACCGGGGAGCTGTTTTTT. Its protein product is CASSRHTTSRNTGELFF.

This clonotype was recorded many times. The J gene is TRBJ2-7, the V gene TRBV11-2, with 11 bases lining up with TRBD2. CDR3 length: 17 residues. Trimming took 3 bases from V and 0 from J; bases not matched to a gene: 7. Germline CDR1 is SGHAT and CDR2 is FQNNGV. In DNA, the CDR3 is TGTGCCAGCAGCTTGGTACCTGGACTAGCGGGCTCCTACGAGCAGTACTTC. Translated: CASSLVPGLAGSYEQYF.

The rearrangement uses TRBV7-2 and TRBJ2-4; no firm D call. CDR3 length: 13 residues. CDR1 is SGHTA and CDR2 is FQGNSA in the germline V gene. Trimming shortened V by 1 base and J by 5 bases, and 6 bases separated the two germline ends. CDR3 in DNA: TGTGCCAGCAGCTTAGAGGCCCAAAACATTCAGTACTTC. Amino acids: CASSLEAQNIQYF.

This clonotype was detected only a few times. The chain has TRBV20-1 and TRBJ2-1; the match to TRBD2 covers 10 bases. V trimming: 3 bases; J trimming: 9 bases; junction bases outside the gene matches: 11. The germline V gene encodes CDR1 DFQATT and CDR2 SNEGSKA (reference sequence). This CDR3 has 15 residues. CDR3 sequence: CSASRASGSIGEQFF. The CDR3 DNA reads TGCAGTGCTAGTAGGGCTAGCGGGAGTATCGGTGAGCAGTTCTTC.

In this sample, this clonotype turned up a few times. This chain connects TRBV11-3 to TRBJ2-3; 10 bases are a match to TRBD2. The CDR3 is 15 residues long. CDR1 and CDR2 (germline): SGHNT, YENEEA. The trim removed 4 bases at V and 7 bases at J, leaving 8 bases unmatched. CDR3 in DNA: TGTGCCAGCAGCTCCGGGGGTAGCGGGAGGAATACGCAGTATTTT. It yields the protein CASSSGGSGRNTQYF.

This clonotype was seen at least ten times. V gene TRBV29-1 combines with J gene TRBJ1-2, with unresolved D. This CDR3 comprises 14 residues. V lost 3 bases and J 7 bases, leaving 18 bases between the germline ends. CDR1 is SQVTM and CDR2 is ANQGSEA in the germline V gene. CDR3 in amino acids: CSVEQIPLTAGYTF. CDR3 in DNA: TGCAGCGTTGAGCAGATTCCCTTAACCGCTGGCTACACCTTC. Looking up the rest from reference TRBV29-1 and TRBJ1-2 gives the full variable domain: SAVISQKPSRDICQRGTSLTIQCQVDSQVTMMFWYRQQPGQSLTLIATANQGSEATYESGFVIDKFPISRPNLTFSTLTVSNMSPEDSSIYLCSVEQIPLTAGYTFGSGTRLTVV.

The sample holds many counts of this clonotype. The chain combines TRBV5-4 with TRBJ2-5; tentative D call: TRBD1 (7 bases). The germline V gene has CDR1 SGHNT and CDR2 YYREEE (reference sequence). The CDR3 length is 14 residues. V was pared by 3 bases and J by 5 bases, with 14 bases between. The CDR3 region is CASSSKTGRETQYF. For the CDR3, the DNA is TGTGCCAGCAGCTCGAAGACAGGGAGGGAGACCCAGTACTTC.

This clonotype was observed many times. The chain recombines TRBV20-1 with TRBJ2-2; 8 nucleotides align to TRBD1. V shed 3 bases, J shed 6 bases, and the junction held 3 bases outside the gene matches. The CDR3 has 13 amino acids. The germline V gene has CDR1 DFQATT and CDR2 SNEGSKA (reference sequence). DNA for the CDR3: TGCAGTGCTAGCAGGACAGGGTCCGGGGAGCTGTTTTTT. This encodes CSASRTGSGELFF.